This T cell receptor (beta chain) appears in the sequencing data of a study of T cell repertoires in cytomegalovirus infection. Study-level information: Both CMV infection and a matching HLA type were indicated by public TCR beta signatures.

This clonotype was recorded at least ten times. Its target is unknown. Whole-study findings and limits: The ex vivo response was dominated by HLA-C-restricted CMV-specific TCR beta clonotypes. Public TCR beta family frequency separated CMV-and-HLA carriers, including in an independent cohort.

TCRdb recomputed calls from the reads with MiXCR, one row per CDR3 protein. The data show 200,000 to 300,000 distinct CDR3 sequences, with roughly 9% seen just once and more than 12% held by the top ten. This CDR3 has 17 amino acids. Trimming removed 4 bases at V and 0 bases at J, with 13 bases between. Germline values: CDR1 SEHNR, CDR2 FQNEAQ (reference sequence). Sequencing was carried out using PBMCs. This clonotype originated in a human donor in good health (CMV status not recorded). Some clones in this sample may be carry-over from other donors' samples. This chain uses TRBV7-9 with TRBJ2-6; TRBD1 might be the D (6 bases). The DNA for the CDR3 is TGTGCCAGCAGCTCCAAAGGACAGAGCTCTGGGGCCAACGTCCTGACTTTC. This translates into CASSSKGQSSGANVLTF.